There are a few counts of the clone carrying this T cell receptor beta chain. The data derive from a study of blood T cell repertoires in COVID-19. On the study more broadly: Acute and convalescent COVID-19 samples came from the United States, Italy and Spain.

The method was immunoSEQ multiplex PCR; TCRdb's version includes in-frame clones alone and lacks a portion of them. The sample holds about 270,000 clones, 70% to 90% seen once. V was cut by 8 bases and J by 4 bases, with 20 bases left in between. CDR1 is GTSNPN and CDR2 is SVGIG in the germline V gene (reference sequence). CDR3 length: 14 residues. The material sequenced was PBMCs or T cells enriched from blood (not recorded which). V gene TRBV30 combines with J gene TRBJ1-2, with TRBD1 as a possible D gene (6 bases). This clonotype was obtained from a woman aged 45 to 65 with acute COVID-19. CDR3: CAQGRSVIRYGYTF. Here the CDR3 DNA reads TGTGCCCAGGGGAGATCTGTAATCCGCTATGGCTACACCTTC.